This T cell receptor beta chain was sequenced for a study of graft-versus-host responses after intestinal transplantation listed by TCRdb under 2021. For the wider study: Multivisceral, liver-intestinal, or isolated intestinal transplants were received by the recipients. Every recipient was given anti-thymocyte globulin induction, then maintenance tacrolimus and steroids for roughly three years. Bulk TCR-beta CDR3 sequencing was used to track graft-versus-host and host-versus-graft alloreactive T cell clones in the graft, circulation and bone marrow after intestinal transplantation. Alloreactive clones were identified by sequencing pre-transplant mixed lymphocyte reaction products and comparing these products with unstimulated pre-transplant donor and recipient T cells. A cohort of around 25 intestinal transplant recipients, including one retransplant, was enrolled, and 3 patients lacking pretransplant specimens were excluded. A peak of at least 4% donor T cells among recipient peripheral blood mononuclear cells was the definition used for donor T cell macrochimerism. Samples from a few later patients were sequenced in-house on an Illumina MiSeq with MiXCR processing rather than by the commercial service. What the study reported, not specific to this receptor: High GvH to HvG T cell clonal ratios were observed in the allografts of patients with donor T cell macrochimerism. Conclusions were limited by the relatively low number and heterogeneity of intestinal transplant patients. Early after transplant, peak levels of circulating GvH clones were associated with declines in HvG clones. GvH clones were found in recipient bone marrow, and some of the GvH clones appeared earlier in ileal mucosa or blood, which is consistent with an intestinal mucosal origin.

This specimen's time point label, interpreted: cells obtained before transplantation from donor or recipient. In mixed lymphocyte reactions, roughly 200,000 CFSE-labeled pre-transplant responders were plated with roughly 200,000 irradiated violet-dye-labeled stimulators and cultured for about 6 days. After the mixed lymphocyte reaction, proliferating CD3+CD4+CFSE-low and CD3+CD8+CFSE-low responder cells were FACS-sorted on a BD Influx sorter. This clone was seen more than once but under ten times. The record has no base qualities; no much larger clone is one base away. CDR3 length: 13 amino acids, cysteine to phenylalanine. Only CDR3 DNA remains: 39 bases, in frame from the first base. V is clipped by 1 base and J by 7 bases, and the sequence between their germline boundaries is 13 bases long. Looking up the germline V gene (reference sequence) yields CDR1 GTSNPN and CDR2 SVGIG. Libraries were prepared through the immunoSEQ multiplex PCR assay. In most patients, genomic DNA was isolated using the Qiagen DNeasy Blood and Tissue Kit and sent frozen to Adaptive Biotechnologies for TCR sequencing. For most patients, high-throughput TCR-beta CDR3 sequencing of genomic DNA was performed by Adaptive Biotechnologies. Under the source paper's analysis protocol: TCR sequencing data were retrieved from Adaptive's ImmunoSEQ software for 15 to 20 patients, whereas a few other patients were processed with MiXCR and VDJtools. To correct CD4 versus CD8 sorting errors, any sequence found in both subsets at a frequency ratio below 5:1 was removed. CDR3 nucleotide sequences shared between donor and recipient were removed because the origin of such sequences could not be assigned. To count as alloreactive, a clone needed at least 2-fold expansion over unstimulated cells and a minimum CFSE-low frequency of 0.002% (template counts) or 0.001% (read counts). Mappable clones were those detected in sequenced pre-transplant spleen, lymph node, or MLR CFSE-low populations of the donor or recipient. The cumulative frequency of alloreactive clones was calculated as a percentage of all sequences, weighted by copy number. Here the immuneACCESS table is served through TCRdb, limited to in-frame sequences with V and J called. Missing clones are a known gap in these copies; in checked studies unresolved V genes cover under half, and the rest lacks a known reason. Clonal size and the V and J genes are those of that table, whereas D and trimming came from the DNA. This sample gives about 14,000 clones in total; approximately 33% of them show up just once. The ten largest account for roughly 1.9% of the sample.

Recombination linked TRBV30 to TRBJ1-2; TRBD1 is a possible D gene, resting on 6 matching bases. The sample was alloreactive CD8+ T cells from a mixed lymphocyte reaction culture, taken before intestinal transplant. In light of the paper, this sample's cell subset or site label describes: CFSE-low proliferating T cells sorted from roughly six-day pre-transplant mixed lymphocyte reaction (GvH or HvG direction). The TCR comes from a human patient who received an intestinal transplant. The CDR3 protein: CAWSEGQGLGYTF. The DNA is as follows: TGTGCCTGGAGTGAAGGCCAGGGGCTTGGCTACACCTTC.